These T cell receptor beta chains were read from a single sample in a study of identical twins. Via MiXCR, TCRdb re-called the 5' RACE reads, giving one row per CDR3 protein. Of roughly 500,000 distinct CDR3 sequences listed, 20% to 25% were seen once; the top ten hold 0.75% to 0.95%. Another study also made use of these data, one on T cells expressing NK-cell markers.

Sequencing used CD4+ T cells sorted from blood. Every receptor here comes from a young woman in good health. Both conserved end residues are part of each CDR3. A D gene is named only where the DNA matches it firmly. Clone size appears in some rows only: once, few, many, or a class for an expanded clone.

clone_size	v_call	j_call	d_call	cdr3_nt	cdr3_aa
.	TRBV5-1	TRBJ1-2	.	TGCGCCAGCAGCTTTAGGACGGATTCCGGCTACACCTTC	CASSFRTDSGYTF
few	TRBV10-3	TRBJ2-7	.	TGTGCCATCAGTGAGTCCAACCCCGGACCTTACTCCTACGAGCAGTACTTC	CAISESNPGPYSYEQYF
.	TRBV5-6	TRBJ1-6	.	TGTGCCAGCAGCTTGTTCGACGGAAAACCTTATAATTCACCCCTCCACTTT	CASSLFDGKPYNSPLHF
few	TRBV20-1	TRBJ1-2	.	TGCAGTGCCCAGAGGGGTAACTATGGCTACACCTTC	CSAQRGNYGYTF
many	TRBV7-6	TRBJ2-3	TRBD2	TGTGCCAGCACCCCCCGGGTAGCGGGGGCAACAGATACGCAGTATTTT	CASTPRVAGATDTQYF
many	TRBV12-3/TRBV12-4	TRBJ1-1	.	TGTGCCAGCAGTTCAAGGGGGACCGAGAACACTGAAGCTTTCTTT	CASSSRGTENTEAFF
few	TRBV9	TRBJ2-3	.	TGTGCCAGCAGCGTCCCTGCAGATACGCAGTATTTT	CASSVPADTQYF
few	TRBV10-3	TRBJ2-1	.	TGTGCCACCGCGTGGGGGGTAGTTTCCTACAATGAGCAGTTCTTC	CATAWGVVSYNEQFF
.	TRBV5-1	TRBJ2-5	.	TGCGCCAGCAGCTTGATGGCAGGCTCCACGATGGAGACCCAGTACTTC	CASSLMAGSTMETQYF
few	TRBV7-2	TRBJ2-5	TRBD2	TGTGCCAGCAGCTTTGGGACTATGGAGACCCAGTACTTC	CASSFGTMETQYF
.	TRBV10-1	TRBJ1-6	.	TGCGCCAGCAGTGAAGCCTTGAATTCACCCCTCCACTTT	CASSEALNSPLHF
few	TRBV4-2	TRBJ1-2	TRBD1	TGTGCCAGCAGCCATTCCGACAGGGCGCGCGGCTACACCTTC	CASSHSDRARGYTF
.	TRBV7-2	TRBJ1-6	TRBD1	TGTGCCAGCAGCTTCGCAGACAGGGATAATTCACCCCTCCACTTT	CASSFADRDNSPLHF
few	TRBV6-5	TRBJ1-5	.	TGTGCCAGCAGTTACTCGGGGCAGGGCCAGCCCCAGCATTTT	CASSYSGQGQPQHF
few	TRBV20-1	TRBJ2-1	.	TGCAGTGCTGGCAAAAGCCGGGGTGAGCAGTTCTTC	CSAGKSRGEQFF
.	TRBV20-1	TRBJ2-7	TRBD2	TGCAGTGCAGCACTGGCGGGGGGTCTGTACGAGCAGTACTTC	CSAALAGGLYEQYF
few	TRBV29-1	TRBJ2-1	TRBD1	TGCAGCGTTGAAGGCAGGGGGCTTATCAATGAGCAGTTCTTC	CSVEGRGLINEQFF
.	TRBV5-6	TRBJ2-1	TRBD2	TGTGCCAGCAGCCCGACTAGCGGGGGAGTTGGTGAGCAGTTCTTC	CASSPTSGGVGEQFF
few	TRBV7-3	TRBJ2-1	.	TGTGCCAGCAGCTTGCAGGGCCCGGAGTACAATGAGCAGTTCTTC	CASSLQGPEYNEQFF
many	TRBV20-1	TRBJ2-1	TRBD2	TGCAGTGCTAGAGATCAGATTAGCGGGAGTTTCAATGAGCAGTTCTTC	CSARDQISGSFNEQFF
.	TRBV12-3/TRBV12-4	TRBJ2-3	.	TGTGCCAGCAGTTTAGGAAATACGCAGTATTTT	CASSLGNTQYF
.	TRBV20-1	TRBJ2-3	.	TGCAGTGCCAACCCGGGACCATCGGCAGATACGCAGTATTTT	CSANPGPSADTQYF
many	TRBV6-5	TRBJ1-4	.	TGTGCCAGCAGTTTAGTTGGGAGGGATCCTAATGAAAAACTGTTTTTT	CASSLVGRDPNEKLFF
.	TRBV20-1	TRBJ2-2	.	TGCAGTGCTAGAGATATAAGGGACATCCTTTCCGGGGAGCTGTTTTTT	CSARDIRDILSGELFF
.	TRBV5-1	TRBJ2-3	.	TGCGCCAGCAGCCGCGGACAGACAGACCCCACAGATACGCAGTATTTT	CASSRGQTDPTDTQYF
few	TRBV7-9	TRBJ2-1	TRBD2	TGTGCCAGCAGCTTAGCGCGGGGGATCTACAATGAGCAGTTCTTC	CASSLARGIYNEQFF
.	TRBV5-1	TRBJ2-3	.	TGCGCCAGCAGGAACCCGTCGACAGATACGCAGTATTTT	CASRNPSTDTQYF
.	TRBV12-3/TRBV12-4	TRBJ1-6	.	TGTGCCAGCAGTTTAGGAGGTGTAAGTTCACCCCTCCACTTT	CASSLGGVSSPLHF
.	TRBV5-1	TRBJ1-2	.	TGCGCCAGCAGCTCGGGTCGGTCGGGCTACACCTTC	CASSSGRSGYTF
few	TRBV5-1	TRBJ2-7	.	TGCGCCAGCAGCAAGTCAGGCGAGCAGTACTTC	CASSKSGEQYF
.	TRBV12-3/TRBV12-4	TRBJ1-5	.	TGTGCCAGCAGTTTAGCTTATAGCAATCAGCCCCAGCATTTT	CASSLAYSNQPQHF
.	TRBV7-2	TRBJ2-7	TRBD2	TGTGCCAGCAGCTTCGGGACTAACATCTACGAGCAGTACTTC	CASSFGTNIYEQYF
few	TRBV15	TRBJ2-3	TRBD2	TGTGCCACCAGGGAGACTAGCGGTTTAGATACGCAGTATTTT	CATRETSGLDTQYF
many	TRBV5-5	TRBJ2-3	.	TGTGCCAGCAGTTTTTCTTCTAGCACAGATACGCAGTATTTT	CASSFSSSTDTQYF
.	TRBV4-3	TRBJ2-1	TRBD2	TGCGCCAGCAGCCAAGCCCCGTCTAGCGGGACCTACAATGAGCAGTTCTTC	CASSQAPSSGTYNEQFF
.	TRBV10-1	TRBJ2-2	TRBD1	TGCGCCAGCAGTGGGGGGACAGGGGGCATCGGGGAGCTGTTTTTT	CASSGGTGGIGELFF
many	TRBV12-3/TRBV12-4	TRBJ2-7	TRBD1	TGTGCCAGCAGTTCCGGGACAGCTACCTACGAGCAGTACTTC	CASSSGTATYEQYF
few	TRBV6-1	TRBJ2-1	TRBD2	TGTGCCAGCAGTCCCTTGGAGGGAGGGGCCGCGAATGAGCAGTTCTTC	CASSPLEGGAANEQFF
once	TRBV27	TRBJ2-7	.	TGTGCCAGCAGTTATAACACTGTCGGCTACGAGCAGTACTTC	CASSYNTVGYEQYF